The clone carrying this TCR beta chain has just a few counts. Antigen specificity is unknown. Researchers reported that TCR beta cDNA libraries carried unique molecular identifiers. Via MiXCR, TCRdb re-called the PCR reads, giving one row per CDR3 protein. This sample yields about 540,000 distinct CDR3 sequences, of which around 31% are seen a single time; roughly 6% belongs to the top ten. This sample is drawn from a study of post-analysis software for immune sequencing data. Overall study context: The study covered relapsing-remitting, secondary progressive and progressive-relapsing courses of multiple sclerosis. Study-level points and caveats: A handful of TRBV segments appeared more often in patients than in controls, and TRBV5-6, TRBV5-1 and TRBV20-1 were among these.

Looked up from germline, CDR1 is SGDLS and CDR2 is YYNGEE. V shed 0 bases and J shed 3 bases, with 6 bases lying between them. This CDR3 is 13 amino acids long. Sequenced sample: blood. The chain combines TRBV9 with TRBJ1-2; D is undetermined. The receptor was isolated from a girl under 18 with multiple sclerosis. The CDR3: CASSVEGHYGYTF. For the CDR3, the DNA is TGTGCCAGCAGCGTAGAGGGCCACTATGGCTACACCTTC.